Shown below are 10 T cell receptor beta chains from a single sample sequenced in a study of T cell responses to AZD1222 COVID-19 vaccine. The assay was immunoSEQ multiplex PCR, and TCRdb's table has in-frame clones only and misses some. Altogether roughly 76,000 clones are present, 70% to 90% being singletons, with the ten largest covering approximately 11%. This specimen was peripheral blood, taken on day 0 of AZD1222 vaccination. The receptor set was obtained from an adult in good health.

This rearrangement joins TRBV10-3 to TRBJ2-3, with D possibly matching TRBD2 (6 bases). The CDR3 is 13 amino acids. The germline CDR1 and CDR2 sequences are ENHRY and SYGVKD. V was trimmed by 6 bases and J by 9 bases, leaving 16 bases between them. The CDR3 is CAISSRLEQTQYF. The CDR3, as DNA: TGTGCCATCAGCTCAAGACTAGAGCAGACGCAGTATTTT.

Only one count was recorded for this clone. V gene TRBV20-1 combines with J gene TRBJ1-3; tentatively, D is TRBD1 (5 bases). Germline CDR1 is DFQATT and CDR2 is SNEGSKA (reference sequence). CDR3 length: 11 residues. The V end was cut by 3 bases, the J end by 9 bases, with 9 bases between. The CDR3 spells CSASDQGTIYF. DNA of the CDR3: TGCAGTGCTAGTGATCAGGGCACCATATATTTT.

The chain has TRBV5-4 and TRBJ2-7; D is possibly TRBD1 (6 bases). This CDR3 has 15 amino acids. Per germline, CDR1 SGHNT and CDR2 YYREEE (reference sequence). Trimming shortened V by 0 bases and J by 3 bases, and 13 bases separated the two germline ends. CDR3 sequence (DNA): TGTGCCAGCAGCTTGGACGCTAGGGGGTACTACGAGCAGTACTTC. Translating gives CASSLDARGYYEQYF.

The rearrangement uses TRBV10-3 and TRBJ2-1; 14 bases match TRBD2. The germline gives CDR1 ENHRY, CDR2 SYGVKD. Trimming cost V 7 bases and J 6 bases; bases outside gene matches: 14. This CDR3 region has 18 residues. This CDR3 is CAITPSAGTSGSGNEQFF. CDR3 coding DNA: TGTGCCATCACCCCTAGTGCGGGGACTAGCGGGAGTGGCAATGAGCAGTTCTTC.

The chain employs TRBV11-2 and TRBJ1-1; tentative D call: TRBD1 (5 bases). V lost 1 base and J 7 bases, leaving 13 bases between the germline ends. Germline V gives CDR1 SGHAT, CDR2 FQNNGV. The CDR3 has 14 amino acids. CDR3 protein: CASSLAAGHHEAFF. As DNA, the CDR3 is TGTGCCAGCAGCTTAGCGGCAGGACACCATGAAGCTTTCTTT.

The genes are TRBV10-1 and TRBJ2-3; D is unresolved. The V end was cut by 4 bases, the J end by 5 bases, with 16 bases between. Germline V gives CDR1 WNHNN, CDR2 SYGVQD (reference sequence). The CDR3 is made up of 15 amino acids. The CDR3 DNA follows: TGCGCCAGCAGTGTCCGTCTAGGGATGGAAGATACGCAGTATTTT. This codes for CASSVRLGMEDTQYF.

This chain's CDR3 is CASSPGTAPSEQYV. The CDR3 DNA follows: TGTGCCAGCAGTCCCGGGACCGCTCCCTCCGAGCAGTACGTC. The rearrangement joins TRBV6-6 to TRBJ2-7, with D possibly called TRBD1 or TRBD2 (5 bases each). V shed 5 bases and J shed 6 bases, with 17 bases lying between them. This CDR3 region has 14 residues. Per germline, CDR1 MNHNY and CDR2 SVGAGI (reference sequence).

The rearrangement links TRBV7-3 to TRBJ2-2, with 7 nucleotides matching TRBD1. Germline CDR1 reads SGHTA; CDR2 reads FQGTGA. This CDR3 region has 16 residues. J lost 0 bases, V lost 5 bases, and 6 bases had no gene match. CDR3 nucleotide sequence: TGTGCCAGCAGCCCTCTCGGGACAGCGAACACCGGGGAGCTGTTTTTT. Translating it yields CASSPLGTANTGELFF. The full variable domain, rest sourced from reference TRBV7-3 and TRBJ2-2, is GAGVSQTPSNKVTEKGKYVELRCDPISGHTALYWYRQSLGQGPEFLIYFQGTGAADDSGLPNDRFFAVRPEGSVSTLKIQRTERGDSAVYLCASSPLGTANTGELFFGEGSRLTVL.

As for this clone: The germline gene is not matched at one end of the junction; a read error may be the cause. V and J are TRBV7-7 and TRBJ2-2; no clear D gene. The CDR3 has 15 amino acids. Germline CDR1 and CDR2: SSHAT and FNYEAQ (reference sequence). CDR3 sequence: CASSRSAANTGELFF. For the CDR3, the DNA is TGTGCTAGCAGCCGGTCGGCAGCGAACACCGGGGAGCTGTTTTTT. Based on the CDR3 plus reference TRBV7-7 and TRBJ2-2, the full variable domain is GAGVSQSPRYKVTKRGQDVTLRCDPISSHATLYWYQQALGQGPEFLTYFNYEAQPDKSGLPSDRFSAERPEGSISTLTIQRTEQRDSAMYRCASSRSAANTGELFFGEGSRLTVL.

CDR3 bases: TGCGCCAGCAGCCCTCAGGGTCTAGGCACTGAAGCTTTCTTT. This gives the protein CASSPQGLGTEAFF. The chain links TRBV5-1 to TRBJ1-1; tentative D call: TRBD1 (5 bases). Germline loops: CDR1 SGHRS, CDR2 YFSETQ. Between the trimmed V and J ends, which lost 4 bases and 4 bases, there was a span of 14 bases. This CDR3 is 14 amino acids long.